Listed below are T cell receptor beta chains from one sample, sequenced in a study of T-cell reconstitution after alpha-beta-depleted transplantation in children. MiXCR, applied by TCRdb to the PCR reads, yields one record per CDR3 protein. The sample lists 350,000 to 400,000 distinct CDR3 sequences, 20% occurring once. Here the sequenced sample was PBMCs from the stem cell graft donor, taken from the stem cell graft. All receptors derive from a human donor who donated a stem cell graft to a child with acute myeloid leukemia. The CDR3 runs from the conserved cysteine through the conserved F or W. The D gene is left open where the match is weak. Not all rows give a size; the values are once, few, many and, for expanded clones, a class.

clone size	D gene	V gene	J gene	CDR3 DNA	CDR3 protein
many	TRBD2	TRBV20-1	TRBJ2-1	TGCAGTGCGGAGAGGGAGGTAGCGGGGAATGAGCAGTTCTTC	CSAEREVAGNEQFF
few	-	TRBV24-1	TRBJ2-7	TGTGCCCCCCCCGGGGGGCAAGAGCAGTACTTC	CAPPGGQEQYF
few	TRBD2	TRBV12-3/TRBV12-4	TRBJ2-7	TGTGCCAGCAGTTTCTGGGCGGGGGACTACGAGCAGTACTTC	CASSFWAGDYEQYF
many	TRBD1	TRBV20-1	TRBJ2-4	TGCAGTGCTGGGACAGACAACAAAAACATTCAGTACTTC	CSAGTDNKNIQYF
-	-	TRBV7-8	TRBJ2-7	TGTGCCAGCAGCTTAGCGACTAGGGTTAGTAGCGAGCAGTACTTC	CASSLATRVSSEQYF
-	-	TRBV7-2	TRBJ2-7	TGTGCCAGCAGTGAACTCTACGAGCAGTACTTC	CASSELYEQYF
-	-	TRBV5-1	TRBJ1-2	TGCGCCAGCAGTGAGGGGGACTATGGCTACACCTTC	CASSEGDYGYTF
-	-	TRBV10-2	TRBJ1-5	TGCGCCAGCAGTACTAACGGCGACAATCAGCCCCAGCATTTT	CASSTNGDNQPQHF
few	-	TRBV4-1	TRBJ2-1	TGCGCCAGCAGCCAAGAATTTAGGCAGGGCCAATACAATGAGCAGTTCTTC	CASSQEFRQGQYNEQFF
many	-	TRBV20-1	TRBJ2-5	TGCAGTGCTAGTTCCCTAGCAGAAGAGACCCAGTACTTC	CSASSLAEETQYF
-	TRBD1	TRBV12-3/TRBV12-4	TRBJ2-5	TGTGCCAGCAGTCCGGATGGGACAGTTGCTTGGACCCAGTACTTC	CASSPDGTVAWTQYF
-	-	TRBV5-1	TRBJ1-2	TGCGCCAGCAGCTCGACAGGTCCCAGGGATGGCTACACCTTC	CASSSTGPRDGYTF
few	-	TRBV20-1	TRBJ2-1	TGCAGTGCTAGTAGGGGCTATGAGCAGTTCTTC	CSASRGYEQFF
many	TRBD2	TRBV10-3	TRBJ2-1	TGTGCCATCAGTGAGTATGGACTAGCGGGAAACGATGAGCAGTTCTTC	CAISEYGLAGNDEQFF
few	TRBD2	TRBV28	TRBJ2-7	TGTGCCAGCAGAACCCCGGGACTAGCCTACGAGCAGTACTTC	CASRTPGLAYEQYF
many	TRBD1	TRBV27	TRBJ2-1	TGTGCCAGCAGTTTCCACGAACAGGGGTTGCGCAATGAGCAGTTCTTC	CASSFHEQGLRNEQFF
few	TRBD2	TRBV11-2	TRBJ2-7	TGTGCCAGCAGACCTAGCGGGAGGATCCGATCCTACGAGCAGTACTTC	CASRPSGRIRSYEQYF
-	-	TRBV28	TRBJ2-5	TGTGCCAGCAGATGGCCCCGGGATCTAAGGAGTGGAAAAGAGACCCAGTACTTC	CASRWPRDLRSGKETQYF
-	-	TRBV12-3/TRBV12-4	TRBJ1-1	TGTGCCAGCAGTTTGCACGGCCTCCGTGAAGCTTTCTTT	CASSLHGLREAFF
-	-	TRBV12-3/TRBV12-4	TRBJ2-1	TGTGCCAGCAGTTGGCAGGTTGAGCAGTTCTTC	CASSWQVEQFF
few	TRBD1	TRBV15	TRBJ2-7	TGTGCCACCAGCAGAGATCCCGTCGCAGGGGGCCGGTCCTACGAGCAGTACTTC	CATSRDPVAGGRSYEQYF
few	TRBD1	TRBV20-1	TRBJ2-7	TGCAGTGCTAGAGAGGGACGACAGGGTTGGAACGAGCAGTACTTC	CSAREGRQGWNEQYF
-	-	TRBV27	TRBJ1-2	TGTGCCAGCAGTTTATGGGCAGGGGATCTTAACTATGGCTACACCTTC	CASSLWAGDLNYGYTF
-	-	TRBV6-1	TRBJ1-1	TGTGCCAGCAGTGGGCAGGGATACACTGAAGCTTTCTTT	CASSGQGYTEAFF
few	-	TRBV7-7	TRBJ2-1	TGTGCTAGCAGCCCAGTTGGGGGGAATGAGCAGTTCTTC	CASSPVGGNEQFF
many	-	TRBV21-1	TRBJ2-7	TGTGCCAGCAGCAGGCCCTCCTACGAGCAGTACTTC	CASSRPSYEQYF
many	TRBD1	TRBV29-1	TRBJ1-2	TGCAGCGTTTACGGGACAGCCGAAGTTAACTATGGCTACACCTTC	CSVYGTAEVNYGYTF
-	-	TRBV7-9	TRBJ2-7	TGTGCCAGCAGCCCCGGGACTGGCGAGATCTACGAGCAGTACTTC	CASSPGTGEIYEQYF